A selection of T cell receptor beta chains follows, all from one sample in a study of blood T cell repertoires in COVID-19. The repertoire was sequenced with immunoSEQ multiplex PCR; TCRdb's copy has only in-frame clones and lacks some. The sample carries about 220,000 clones, around 83% recorded once. Source material: peripheral blood. Receptors were obtained from a woman between 65 and 79 years old with COVID-19, enrolled during active disease. The conserved cysteine and the conserved F or W are not part of the CDR3 here.

v_gene | CDR3aa
TRBV19 | ASSSGQTNEKLF
TRBV6-2/TRBV6-3 | ASSYVSSGRRGTGELF
TRBV28 | ASSLFGGTYEQY
TRBV5-1 | ASSLGQGADTQY
TRBV14 | ASSQDRGRASYNEQF
TRBV6-6 | ASSDRATNEKLF
TRBV10-3 | ASRAASVNTGELF
TRBV3-1/TRBV3-2 | ASSNPGLAGGLGNEQF
TRBV3-1/TRBV3-2 | ASSLWAIGELF
TRBV28 | ASSLRRHEQF
TRBV7-2 | ASSLGQGASGELF
TRBV7-2 | ASSLGTLNYGYT
TRBV28 | ATRLAGGPEQY
TRBV4-2 | ASSQTRVEAF
TRBV6-2/TRBV6-3 | ASSYSRQFNEQF
TRBV5-1 | ASSLVRQETQY
TRBV18 | ASSSQGALNTEAF
TRBV5-1 | ASSLVAGTGELF
TRBV5-6 | ASSLLGLAGLNEQF
TRBV15 | ATSRDQGPGTEAF
TRBV24-1 | ATTTSGRADTGELF
TRBV7-9 | ASSLAGRTGVSNQPQH
TRBV6-5 | ASSPWGQGNQPQH
TRBV7-9 | ATSGGRSYEQY
TRBV6-2/TRBV6-3 | ASSGLAGENLNEQF
TRBV2 | ASSEGDSLANYGYT
TRBV28 | ASSLDTVYGYT
TRBV5-1 | ASSRRVSGTSGGYEQY
TRBV5-1 | ASSLEQVQNSPLH
TRBV28 | ASGQVYNSPLH
TRBV29-1 | SSQFTDTQY
TRBV7-9 | ASSLGGAGTGGNTIY
TRBV5-1 | ASSLDRGLHGYT
TRBV28 | ASRLSGTPQD
TRBV7-2 | ASSLAGTRGYNEQF
TRBV7-2 | ASSLFRDTQY
TRBV30 | AWVPGQGNHNEQF
TRBV30 | AWRDLRGSSYEQY
TRBV25-1 | ASSEGQGGGNTIY
TRBV18 | ASSPLAAGETQY
TRBV10-3 | ATQGADTEAF
TRBV10-3 | ASSRVPERTNEKLF
TRBV29-1 | SVDQGLDTQY
TRBV7-3 | ASSITGTVNSPLH
TRBV4-3 | ASSDSYNSPLH
TRBV3-1/TRBV3-2 | ASSGGYYEQY
TRBV6-5 | ASNLQVSNQPQH
TRBV16 | ASSSRRGQGAPYEQY
TRBV5-1 | ASSSFSRAEETQY
TRBV6-5 | ASSPARGGNGYT
TRBV5-6 | ASSFWGGGGYT
TRBV4-2 | ASSQQRTGMGEQY